This T cell receptor (beta chain) appears in the sequencing data of a study of blood T cells in healthy people across ages. Across the study: The template switching approach captured approximately one barcoded beta molecule for every two T cells.

The CDR3 is 14 amino acids. After removal of 3 bases from V and 2 bases from J, the junction contained 4 bases not matched to a gene. CDR1 is SGHNT, CDR2 YYREEE, per germline (reference sequence). A sample-barcoded 5' primer and a J-beta primer mix were used in a second PCR of about 7 to 12 cycles. TCRdb itself ran the 5' RACE reads through MiXCR, one entry per CDR3 protein. The sample lists around 500,000 distinct CDR3 sequences, around half occurring once. This receptor was identified in an elderly man in good health. The V gene is TRBV5-4, the J gene TRBJ2-5; 7 bases are shared with TRBD1. Material for sequencing was blood. The CDR3 is CASSSQGTQETQYF. The CDR3 DNA reads TGTGCCAGCAGCTCACAGGGGACACAAGAGACCCAGTACTTC.